A single sample is the source of the 14 T cell receptor beta chains below, sequenced in a study of T cells expressing NK-cell markers. TCRdb reprocessed the 5' RACE reads, with one entry per CDR3 protein and no DNA. Recorded for this sample: a few hundred thousand distinct CDR3 sequences. The sequencing input was blood T cells: a sorted CD56 or NKG2C T cell subset, CD4+ or CD8+ T cells, or bulk PBMC T cells (not recorded which). The receptors come from a man aged 18 to 29 in good health.

CDR3 sequence reads: CASSWQGANQPQHF. The rearrangement joins TRBV27 to TRBJ1-5; TCRdb names TRBD1, which stays unverified in the absence of DNA. CDR1 and CDR2 (germline): MNHEY, SMNVEV (reference sequence). The CDR3 contains 14 residues.

The chain links TRBV5-1 to TRBJ2-5; TCRdb indicates TRBD2, and absent DNA this call remains unverified. Looked up from germline, CDR1 is SGHRS and CDR2 is YFSETQ. This CDR3 contains 16 residues. CDR3 amino acids: CASSLAGTSSGETQYF.

The chain recombines TRBV20-1 with TRBJ2-1; TCRdb returns TRBD1, unconfirmable since there is no DNA. CDR1 DFQATT and CDR2 SNEGSKA come from the germline V gene (reference sequence). CDR3 size: 14 residues. The CDR3 spells CSADTGTPTSEQFF.

The J gene is TRBJ2-5, the V gene TRBV20-1; checking the TCRdb D call of TRBD1 is not possible without DNA. The CDR3 loop spans 14 amino acids. The V gene's germline CDR1 is DFQATT and CDR2 SNEGSKA (reference sequence). CDR3 loop: CSASGTATSETQYF.

The V call is TRBV5-1, the J call TRBJ2-7; TCRdb gives TRBD2 as the D gene, but with no DNA this cannot be confirmed. Germline values: CDR1 SGHRS, CDR2 YFSETQ. The CDR3 totals 15 residues. CDR3: CASSPEGLAGVKQYF. The variable domain in full, with the rest retrieved from reference TRBV5-1 and TRBJ2-7, is KAGVTQTPRYLIKTRGQQVTLSCSPISGHRSVSWYQQTPGQGLQFLFEYFSETQRNKGNFPGRFSGRQFSNSRSEMNVSTLELGDSALYLCASSPEGLAGVKQYFGPGTRLTVT.

This chain links TRBV11-2 with TRBJ2-5; the TCRdb D gene call, TRBD2, has no DNA to confirm it. The CDR3 runs to 13 residues. The germline CDR1 and CDR2 sequences are SGHAT and FQNNGV. This CDR3 reads CASSPQRTETQYF.

The chain recombines TRBV7-6 with TRBJ2-3; absent DNA, TCRdb's TRBD2 call cannot be checked. This CDR3 is built from 15 residues. Germline V gene data show CDR1 as SGHVS and CDR2 as FNYEAQ. The CDR3 sequence: CASSPGTTRTDTQYF.

The CDR3 loop reads CASSEEDTSPLHF. J is TRBJ1-6 and V is TRBV6-1; the D call from TCRdb, TRBD1, cannot be confirmed without DNA. Germline V gene data show CDR1 as MNHNS and CDR2 as SASEGT. The CDR3 is 13 amino acids.

This chain's CDR3 is CASSPPEVLGYEQYF. This chain connects TRBV18 to TRBJ2-7. The CDR3 contains 15 residues. From germline, CDR1 is KGHSH and CDR2 LQKENI.

The rearrangement uses TRBV20-1 and TRBJ2-7. Germline V gene lookup returns CDR1 DFQATT and CDR2 SNEGSKA (reference sequence). The CDR3 totals 13 residues. The CDR3 region is CSATARTSYEQYF.

The chain is built from TRBV4-1 and TRBJ2-3; TCRdb's D call of TRBD1 is untestable without DNA. Germline CDR1 MGHRA, CDR2 YSYEKL. The CDR3 consists of 14 residues. CDR3 residues: CASSQVLPSGTQYF.

The chain couples TRBV10-3 to TRBJ2-1; the D gene TCRdb calls, TRBD2, cannot be checked with no DNA. This CDR3 has 15 residues. CDR1 and CDR2 from the germline V gene are ENHRY and SYGVKD. The CDR3 is CAISESLSGTNEQFF.

This chain joins TRBV27 and TRBJ2-3; TCRdb names TRBD1, which stays unverified in the absence of DNA. There are 15 residues in the CDR3. Germline lookup yields CDR1 MNHEY and CDR2 SMNVEV (reference sequence). The CDR3 reads CASSSPAASTDTQYF.

V gene TRBV5-1 combines with J gene TRBJ2-4; TCRdb's D call, TRBD2, is unchecked because there is no DNA. CDR1 is SGHRS, CDR2 YFSETQ, per germline. The CDR3 has 16 residues. This CDR3 reads CASSLSPEGRANIQYF. The full variable domain, rest sourced from reference TRBV5-1 and TRBJ2-4, is KAGVTQTPRYLIKTRGQQVTLSCSPISGHRSVSWYQQTPGQGLQFLFEYFSETQRNKGNFPGRFSGRQFSNSRSEMNVSTLELGDSALYLCASSLSPEGRANIQYFGAGTRLSVL.